This T cell receptor beta chain originates from a study of blood T cell repertoires in COVID-19. The CDR3 runs 18 residues. Trimming took 4 bases from V and 2 from J; bases not matched to a gene: 14. CDR1 is SGHTA, CDR2 FQGNSA, per germline. Produced via immunoSEQ multiplex PCR; TCRdb's table is partial and in-frame only. Among 350,000 to 450,000 clones listed, approximately 90% were seen once. The sample was PBMCs or T cells enriched from blood (not recorded which). The genes are TRBV7-2 and TRBJ1-2, with 9 bases fitting TRBD1. The clonotype originates from a woman in her thirties or forties who had been exposed to COVID-19. The CDR3 here is CASSSTRTGEGGNYGYTF. Written as DNA, the CDR3 is TGTGCCAGCAGCTCGACCCGGACAGGGGAGGGTGGGAACTATGGCTACACCTTC.